A selection of T cell receptor beta chains follows, all from one sample in a study of OX40 agonist ivuxolimab in advanced cancers. Using immunoSEQ multiplex PCR, the repertoire was profiled, and TCRdb retains in-frame clones only, with some absent. In the table there are some 45,000 clones, around four fifths of which are singletons. The source was CD4+ or CD8+ T cells sorted from blood, collected in a trial of the OX40 agonist ivuxolimab. The origin of the receptors is an adult with an advanced solid tumor such as melanoma, head and neck, liver or kidney cancer. Each CDR3 is given with its conserved first and last residue. The D gene is left open where the match is weak. Only part of the rows carry a size: once, few, many, or a class if the clone is expanded.

. | TRBJ1-1 | . | TRBV2 | CASRAQSSAFF | TGTGCCAGCAGAGCGCAGAGTTCGGCTTTCTTT
. | TRBJ2-7 | . | TRBV18 | CASSPQAYEQYF | TGTGCCAGCTCACCCCAGGCTTACGAGCAGTACTTC
. | TRBJ2-7 | . | TRBV28 | CASSFRVPGSEQYF | TGTGCCAGCAGTTTCCGGGTCCCGGGCTCCGAGCAGTACTTC
. | TRBJ2-1 | . | TRBV2 | CASTPQQPYNEQFF | TGTGCCAGCACCCCCCAACAGCCTTACAATGAGCAGTTCTTC
. | TRBJ1-5 | . | TRBV6-5 | CASRDNSNQPQHF | TGTGCCAGCAGGGATAATAGCAATCAGCCCCAGCATTTT
. | TRBJ2-2 | TRBD1 | TRBV10-2 | CAIDRGGTGELFF | TGCGCCATAGACAGGGGGGGCACCGGGGAGCTGTTTTTT
. | TRBJ2-3 | . | TRBV28 | CASRLSGTDTQYF | TGTGCCAGCAGACTCTCGGGAACAGATACGCAGTATTTT
. | TRBJ2-3 | . | TRBV7-9 | CASSLYGAGPRDTQYF | TGTGCCAGCAGCTTATATGGGGCAGGCCCCCGTGATACGCAGTATTTT
. | TRBJ1-5 | . | TRBV7-8 | CASSLDRAGNQPQHF | TGTGCCAGCAGCTTAGACAGGGCAGGGAATCAGCCCCAGCATTTT
. | TRBJ1-5 | . | TRBV19 | CASSRGNQPQHF | TGTGCCAGTTCCAGGGGCAATCAGCCCCAGCATTTT
few | TRBJ2-3 | TRBD2 | TRBV5-4 | CASSLGPGTIQYF | TGTGCCAGCAGCTTGGGTCCCGGGACTATACAGTATTTT
. | TRBJ1-2 | TRBD1 | TRBV12-5 | CASGSTFVTGGYTF | TGTGCTAGTGGTTCAACCTTCGTGACAGGGGGTTACACCTTC
few | TRBJ1-6 | TRBD1 | TRBV5-4 | CASSSKQGAGYNSPLHF | TGTGCCAGCAGTTCTAAACAGGGGGCGGGCTATAATTCACCCCTCCACTTT
. | TRBJ2-2 | TRBD2 | TRBV19 | CASSIFQLAGSTGELFF | TGTGCCAGTAGTATATTCCAACTAGCGGGTAGCACCGGGGAGCTGTTTTTT
. | TRBJ2-2 | . | TRBV6-1 | CASSEQGRSTGELFF | TGTGCCAGCAGCGAACAGGGTCGGAGCACCGGGGAGCTGTTTTTT
. | TRBJ2-4 | TRBD1 | TRBV5-1 | CASSWGDRTLKNIQYF | TGCGCCAGCAGCTGGGGGGACAGGACCCTTAAAAACATTCAGTACTTC
. | TRBJ2-7 | . | TRBV5-1 | CASSSRRSYEQYF | TGCGCCAGTTCTTCCAGGCGGTCCTACGAGCAGTACTTC
once | TRBJ2-1 | . | TRBV19 | CASSIRTTRYNEQFF | TGTGCCAGTAGTATAAGGACTACCCGATACAATGAGCAGTTCTTC
. | TRBJ2-1 | TRBD2 | TRBV4-1 | CASSQDAAGGNEQFF | TGCGCCAGCAGCCAAGACGCGGCGGGGGGCAATGAGCAGTTCTTC
. | TRBJ1-1 | . | TRBV15 | CATSRGNIPLRTEAFF | TGTGCCACCAGCAGAGGGAACATTCCTCTAAGGACTGAAGCTTTCTTT
. | TRBJ1-1 | TRBD1 | TRBV28 | CASSFGGGAFTEAFF | TGTGCCAGCAGTTTCGGAGGGGGCGCCTTCACTGAAGCTTTCTTT
. | TRBJ2-7 | . | TRBV15 | CATSRAEASYEQYF | TGTGCCACCAGCAGAGCTGAGGCCTCCTACGAGCAGTACTTC
few | TRBJ1-1 | . | TRBV9 | CASSAAMNTEAFF | TGTGCCAGCAGCGCGGCAATGAACACTGAAGCTTTCTTT
. | TRBJ2-1 | . | TRBV11-3 | CASSTRGDEQFF | TGTGCCAGCAGCACCAGGGGTGATGAGCAGTTCTTC
. | TRBJ2-3 | TRBD2 | TRBV9 | CASSGPSGGLADTQYF | TGTGCCAGCAGCGGCCCTAGCGGGGGCCTCGCAGATACGCAGTATTTT
. | TRBJ1-1 | TRBD1 | TRBV28 | CASGVPNQGAPEAFF | TGTGCCAGCGGAGTACCAAACCAGGGGGCTCCTGAAGCTTTCTTT
. | TRBJ1-5 | TRBD1 | TRBV10-3 | CAISDSRGDQPQHF | TGTGCCATCAGTGATTCCAGGGGGGATCAGCCCCAGCATTTT
. | TRBJ2-2 | TRBD2 | TRBV5-5 | CASSLAGGSGLNTGELFF | TGTGCCAGCAGCTTGGCCGGAGGTAGCGGGTTGAACACCGGGGAGCTGTTTTTT
. | TRBJ1-4 | TRBD1 | TRBV28 | CASRLPGQSEKLFF | TGTGCCAGCAGACTTCCGGGACAGTCGGAAAAACTGTTTTTT
few | TRBJ2-5 | TRBD1 | TRBV7-9 | CASSLARGRRETQYF | TGTGCCAGCAGCTTAGCGAGGGGGCGCAGAGAGACCCAGTACTTC
. | TRBJ1-6 | . | TRBV11-2 | CASSLAPGYNSPLHF | TGTGCCAGCAGCTTAGCTCCAGGCTATAATTCACCCCTCCACTTT
. | TRBJ1-5 | TRBD1 | TRBV28 | CASIPGQGFGQPQHF | TGTGCCAGCATCCCGGGACAGGGTTTTGGTCAGCCCCAGCATTTT
once | TRBJ1-2 | . | TRBV7-9 | CASSPDRTANYGYTF | TGTGCCAGCAGCCCAGACAGGACTGCTAACTATGGCTACACCTTC
. | TRBJ2-2 | . | TRBV11-3 | CASSSRQASSGELFF | TGTGCCAGCAGCTCAAGACAGGCCTCCAGCGGGGAGCTGTTTTTT
. | TRBJ2-3 | . | TRBV27 | CASSPEGRWITDTQYF | TGTGCCAGCAGTCCGGAGGGACGGTGGATCACAGATACGCAGTATTTT
few | TRBJ2-1 | . | TRBV29-1 | CSVEDLRGPGRFLYNEQFF | TGCAGCGTTGAAGATCTTAGGGGCCCGGGACGGTTCCTTTACAATGAGCAGTTCTTC
. | TRBJ2-3 | . | TRBV18 | CASSPQADSKGTQYF | TGTGCCAGCTCCCCCCAAGCTGACAGCAAGGGTACGCAGTATTTT
. | TRBJ2-7 | TRBD2 | TRBV19 | CASSIDPSGRIYEQYF | TGTGCCAGTAGTATAGATCCAAGCGGGAGAATCTACGAGCAGTACTTC
. | TRBJ2-3 | TRBD1 | TRBV19 | CASLGQGEDTQYF | TGTGCCAGTTTGGGTCAGGGGGAGGATACGCAGTATTTT
. | TRBJ1-1 | TRBD1 | TRBV19 | CASSIRRTGPNLNTEAFF | TGTGCCAGTAGTATACGGCGGACAGGGCCAAACTTGAACACTGAAGCTTTCTTT
. | TRBJ2-2 | . | TRBV7-2 | CASSPDSQGGELFF | TGTGCCAGCAGCCCGGACAGCCAGGGAGGGGAGCTGTTTTTT
. | TRBJ2-7 | . | TRBV25-1 | CATYSGSSYEQYF | TGTGCCACCTACTCGGGTTCCTCCTACGAGCAGTACTTC
. | TRBJ2-2 | TRBD2 | TRBV28 | CASRRAGRVTGELFF | TGTGCCAGCAGACGAGCGGGAAGAGTCACCGGGGAGCTGTTTTTT
. | TRBJ1-2 | . | TRBV4-1 | CASSQDPLQARNYGYTF | TGCGCCAGCAGCCAAGATCCCCTTCAGGCCAGGAACTATGGCTACACCTTC
once | TRBJ2-7 | . | TRBV18 | CASSPPTGSGEQYF | TGTGCCAGCTCACCACCGACGGGGTCAGGCGAGCAGTACTTC
. | TRBJ2-3 | . | TRBV19 | CASRGRGGTDTQYF | TGTGCCAGTAGAGGCAGGGGGGGAACAGATACGCAGTATTTT
. | TRBJ2-5 | TRBD2 | TRBV28 | CASSLGRGGSSGETQYF | TGTGCCAGCAGTTTGGGGCGGGGGGGTTCGAGTGGAGAGACCCAGTACTTC
. | TRBJ2-7 | . | TRBV7-2 | CASSRTVTYEQYF | TGTGCCAGCAGTCGGACAGTGACCTACGAGCAGTACTTC
. | TRBJ2-1 | TRBD2 | TRBV19 | CASSIDAGVPEQFF | TGTGCCAGTAGTATAGATGCGGGGGTCCCTGAGCAGTTCTTC
. | TRBJ1-5 | . | TRBV7-8 | CASSSLGLQPQHF | TGTGCCAGCAGCTCCCTCGGACTTCAGCCCCAGCATTTT
. | TRBJ2-7 | . | TRBV6-5 | CASSEPYEQYF | TGTGCCAGCAGTGAACCCTACGAGCAGTACTTC
. | TRBJ1-4 | TRBD1 | TRBV11-2 | CASSPTGADNEKLFF | TGTGCCAGCAGCCCGACAGGGGCGGATAATGAAAAACTGTTTTTT
. | TRBJ2-7 | TRBD1 | TRBV5-4 | CASRPDRGDYEQYF | TGTGCCAGCAGACCGGACAGGGGAGACTACGAGCAGTACTTC
. | TRBJ2-2 | . | TRBV15 | CATSRVGRQDLTGELFF | TGTGCCACCAGCAGAGTTGGCAGGCAGGACCTCACCGGGGAGCTGTTTTTT
. | TRBJ2-7 | TRBD2 | TRBV9 | CARRGLAGPHIYEQYF | TGTGCCAGGAGGGGACTAGCGGGTCCCCACATCTACGAGCAGTACTTC